This passage covers 12 T cell receptor beta chains from one sample sequenced in a study of T cell responses to AZD1222 COVID-19 vaccine. Repertoires were generated with immunoSEQ multiplex PCR, while TCRdb's copy carries only in-frame clones and drops some. Among more than 250,000 clones listed, roughly 93% were seen once. The source material was peripheral blood, sampled on day 0 of AZD1222 vaccination. Receptors were obtained from an adult in good health.

The V and J genes are TRBV27 and TRBJ2-1, with 8 bases matching TRBD2. Germline assignment: CDR1 MNHEY and CDR2 SMNVEV (reference sequence). CDR3 length equals 16 residues. The J segment lost 4 bases and the V segment lost 5 bases, leaving 10 bases of the junction unmatched. CDR3 region: CASSTSAGDFYNEQFF. The CDR3 DNA reads as TGTGCCAGCAGTACCTCAGCGGGGGACTTTTACAATGAGCAGTTCTTC.

The rearrangement uses TRBV28 and TRBJ1-1, with D possibly TRBD1 on 6 matching bases. The CDR3 is made up of 16 amino acids. Germline lookup yields CDR1 MDHEN and CDR2 SYDVKM. Trimming cost V 3 bases and J 1 base, with 15 bases left between them. The CDR3 bases are TGTGCCAGCAGTTTCTTCGCCGGGACACAGAACACTGAAGCTTTCTTT. Protein sequence: CASSFFAGTQNTEAFF. The whole variable domain, remainder taken from reference TRBV28 and TRBJ1-1, is DVKVTQSSRYLVKRTGEKVFLECVQDMDHENMFWYRQDPGLGLRLIYFSYDVKMKEKGDIPEGYSVSREKKERFSLILESASTNQTSMYLCASSFFAGTQNTEAFFGQGTRLTVV.

V gene TRBV5-4 combines with J gene TRBJ2-2; D is ambiguous. CDR1 SGHNT and CDR2 YYREEE come from the germline V gene (reference sequence). Trimming pared 4 bases from V and 5 bases from J, leaving 15 bases between. There are 15 residues in the CDR3. The CDR3 loop is CASSLMQAATGELFF. CDR3 DNA sequence: TGTGCCAGCAGCCTAATGCAGGCGGCTACCGGGGAGCTGTTTTTT.

This clone has only one observation. This chain links TRBV18 with TRBJ2-1; either TRBD1 or TRBD2 may fit D (5 bases each). The V end was cut by 5 bases, the J end by 10 bases, with 15 bases between. The germline CDR1 and CDR2 sequences are KGHSH and LQKENI. The length of the CDR3 is 13 residues. The CDR3 protein is CASSRDLTGEQFF. The DNA for the CDR3 is TGTGCCAGCTCAAGGGACCTAACGGGGGAGCAGTTCTTC.

This sequence joins TRBV4-1 and TRBJ1-2; no reliable D call. V was shortened by 0 bases and J by 2 bases, with 4 bases between the two germline ends. Germline V lookup: CDR1 MGHRA, CDR2 YSYEKL. The CDR3 totals 13 residues. CDR3 loop: CASSQEQNYGYTF. Here the CDR3 DNA reads TGCGCCAGCAGCCAAGAACAGAACTATGGCTACACCTTC.

The chain combines TRBV7-2 with TRBJ2-7; D gene unclear. Trimming stripped 6 bases from V and 5 bases from J, with 14 bases between. CDR1 and CDR2 from the germline V gene are SGHTA and FQGNSA. The CDR3 sequence is 13 residues long. CDR3 in DNA: TGTGCCAGCAGTCAACAGCAGCACAACGAGCAGTACTTC. Translation gives CASSQQQHNEQYF.

This clone was seen more than once but under ten times. The chain couples TRBV3-1 (or the pseudogene TRBV3-2) to TRBJ2-7; 11 positions match TRBD1. V was pared by 0 bases and J by 2 bases, with 0 bases of the junction left unmatched. The CDR3 runs to 15 residues. Germline V CDR1 and CDR2: LGHDT, YNNKEL (reference sequence). CDR3 region: CASSQEGQGAYEQYF. CDR3 sequence (DNA): TGTGCCAGCAGCCAAGAGGGACAGGGGGCCTACGAGCAGTACTTC.

This chain joins TRBV18 and TRBJ1-1; 7 bases match TRBD1. The germline CDR1 and CDR2 sequences are KGHSH and LQKENI. J gave up 1 base and V 2 bases, and 4 bases lay outside the gene matches. CDR3 size: 15 residues. The CDR3 DNA is TGTGCCAGCTCACCATCGGGACAGCGGAACACTGAAGCTTTCTTT. It translates to CASSPSGQRNTEAFF.

The chain is built from TRBV7-2 and TRBJ2-3; 11 bases match TRBD2. There are 16 residues in the CDR3. Looked up from germline, CDR1 is SGHTA and CDR2 is FQGNSA. Trimming took 5 bases from V and 4 from J; bases not matched to a gene: 8. DNA for the CDR3: TGTGCCAGCAGCCCTACTAGCGGGAGAGGGGCAGATACGCAGTATTTT. Its translation: CASSPTSGRGADTQYF.

This clone has just one count. The chain links TRBV3-1 (or the pseudogene TRBV3-2) to TRBJ2-3, with D uncertain. CDR1 and CDR2 (germline): LGHDT, YNNKEL (reference sequence). Trimming removed 4 bases at V and 3 bases at J, with 14 bases between. This CDR3 has 15 residues. This CDR3 is CASSPIGSRTDTQYF. The CDR3, as DNA: TGTGCCAGCAGCCCCATAGGGTCGAGGACAGATACGCAGTATTTT.

This chain connects TRBV7-2 to TRBJ1-5; perhaps TRBD1 as D (5 bases). This CDR3 is 16 amino acids long. V was clipped by 1 base and J by 1 base, with 11 bases between them. From germline, CDR1 is SGHTA and CDR2 FQGNSA. The CDR3 region is CASSLEARVSNQPQHF. The CDR3 DNA reads TGTGCCAGCAGCTTAGAAGCCAGGGTGAGCAATCAGCCCCAGCATTTT.

This clone was recorded once. J is TRBJ1-2 and V is TRBV7-2; the match to TRBD1 covers 8 bases. The V gene end was trimmed by 1 base and the J gene end by 7 bases; junction bases not matched to a gene: 2. Looked up from germline, CDR1 is SGHTA and CDR2 is FQGNSA. This CDR3 comprises 13 residues. The CDR3 region is CASSLGTGSGYTF. CDR3 nucleotide sequence: TGTGCCAGCAGCTTAGGGACAGGGTCTGGCTACACCTTC.